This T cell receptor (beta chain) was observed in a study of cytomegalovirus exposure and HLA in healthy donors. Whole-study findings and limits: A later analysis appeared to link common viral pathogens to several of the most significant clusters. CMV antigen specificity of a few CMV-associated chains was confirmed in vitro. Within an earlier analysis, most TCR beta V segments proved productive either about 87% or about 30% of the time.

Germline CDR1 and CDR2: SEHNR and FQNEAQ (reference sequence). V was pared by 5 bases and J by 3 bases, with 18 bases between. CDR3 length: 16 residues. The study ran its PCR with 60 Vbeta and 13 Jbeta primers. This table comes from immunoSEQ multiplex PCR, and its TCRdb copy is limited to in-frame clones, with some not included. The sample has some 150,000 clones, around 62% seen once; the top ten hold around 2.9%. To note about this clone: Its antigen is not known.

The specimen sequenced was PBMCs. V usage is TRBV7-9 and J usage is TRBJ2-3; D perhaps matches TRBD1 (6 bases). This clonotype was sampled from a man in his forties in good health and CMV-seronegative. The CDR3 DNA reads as TGTGCCAGCAGCCAAACCTCGACCGGGACAACAGATACGCAGTATTTT. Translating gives CASSQTSTGTTDTQYF. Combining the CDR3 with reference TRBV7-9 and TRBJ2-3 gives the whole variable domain DTGVSQNPRHKITKRGQNVTFRCDPISEHNRLYWYRQTLGQGPEFLTYFQNEAQLEKSRLLSDRFSAERPKGSFSTLEIQRTEQGDSAMYLCASSQTSTGTTDTQYFGPGTRLTVL.